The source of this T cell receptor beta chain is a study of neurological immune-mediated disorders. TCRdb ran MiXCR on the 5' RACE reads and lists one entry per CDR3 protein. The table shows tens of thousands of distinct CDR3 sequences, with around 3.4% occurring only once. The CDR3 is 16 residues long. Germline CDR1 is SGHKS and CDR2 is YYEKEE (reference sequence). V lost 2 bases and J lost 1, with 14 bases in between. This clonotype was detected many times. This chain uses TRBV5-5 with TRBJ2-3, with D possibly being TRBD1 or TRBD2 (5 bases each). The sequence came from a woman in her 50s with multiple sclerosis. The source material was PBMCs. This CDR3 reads CASSFSALQGTDTQYF. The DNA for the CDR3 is TGTGCCAGCAGCTTTAGCGCCCTACAGGGCACAGATACGCAGTATTTT.